These 23 T cell receptor beta chains came from one sample sequenced in a study of blood T cell repertoires in COVID-19. Libraries were prepared by immunoSEQ multiplex PCR; TCRdb keeps only in-frame clonotypes and omits some of them. The sample contains roughly 190,000 clones, roughly 82% of which appear only once. Sequenced: PBMCs or T cells enriched from blood (not recorded which). These receptor sequences come from a woman aged 55-70 years with acute COVID-19.

CDR3 amino acids: CASSLNTAGVSDTQYF. The CDR3 region has the DNA TGCGCCAGCAGCCTTAATACTGCGGGAGTCTCAGATACGCAGTATTTT. V gene TRBV4-1 combines with J gene TRBJ2-3; 7 positions agree with TRBD2. The germline gives CDR1 MGHRA, CDR2 YSYEKL. The CDR3 totals 16 residues. V was pared by 4 bases and J by 4 bases, with 11 bases of the junction left unmatched.

The chain carries TRBV30 and TRBJ2-1; TRBD1 matches 7 bases. CDR3 length: 13 residues. In germline, CDR1 is GTSNPN, CDR2 SVGIG (reference sequence). V dropped 4 bases and J dropped 3; count of bases not matched to a gene: 3. Written as DNA, the CDR3 is TGTGCCTGGAACCAGGGGGTCTACAATGAGCAGTTCTTC. It yields the protein CAWNQGVYNEQFF.

This clone was found once. The chain uses TRBV6-5 and TRBJ2-3; possible D gene TRBD1, 5 bases. CDR1 and CDR2 (germline): MNHEY, SVGAGI. The CDR3 is made up of 15 amino acids. V was cut by 3 bases and J by 12 bases, with 22 bases left in between. The CDR3 loop is CASSYSQGLGVSQYF. CDR3 nucleotide sequence: TGTGCCAGCAGTTATAGTCAGGGCCTAGGAGTTTCACAGTATTTT.

The chain carries TRBV4-3 and TRBJ2-2, with a possible D match to TRBD1 (5 bases). Trimming stripped 6 bases from V and 0 bases from J, with 14 bases between. The CDR3 contains 16 residues. Per the germline V gene, CDR1 is LGHNA and CDR2 is YSLEER. The CDR3 coding sequence is TGCGCCAGCAGTCGCCAGGGCAGCGCGAACACCGGGGAGCTGTTTTTT. Translating gives CASSRQGSANTGELFF.

CDR3 in DNA: TGTGCCAGCAGGCCCCGGGGGGGAAGTCTGGAGACCCAGTACTTC. It specifies CASRPRGGSLETQYF. The chain carries TRBV6-5 and TRBJ2-5; 8 nucleotides align to TRBD2. The CDR3 has 15 residues. Germline CDR1 and CDR2: MNHEY and SVGAGI. Trimming removed 6 bases from V and 5 bases from J; junction bases left unmatched: 11.

J is TRBJ2-5 and V is TRBV11-3; 7 bases line up with TRBD2. CDR1 is SGHNT, CDR2 YENEEA, per germline. This CDR3 spans 16 amino acids. V dropped 2 bases and J dropped 5; count of bases not matched to a gene: 11. CDR3 in DNA: TGTGCCAGCAGCTTAAGAGGGAGTGAGCGGGGCGAGACCCAGTACTTC. The encoded protein is CASSLRGSERGETQYF.

V usage is TRBV27 and J usage is TRBJ2-3; perhaps TRBD2 as D (5 bases). V shed 1 base and J shed 0 bases, with 8 bases lying between them. The CDR3 contains 15 residues. Germline V CDR1 and CDR2: MNHEY, SMNVEV (reference sequence). CDR3 nucleotide sequence: TGTGCCAGCAGTTTATTGGGAGTTAGCACAGATACGCAGTATTTT. This sequence encodes CASSLLGVSTDTQYF.

This clone was seen a few times. The chain is built from TRBV9 and TRBJ2-2, with 7 bases matching TRBD1. The trim removed 0 bases at V and 9 bases at J, leaving 11 bases unmatched. This CDR3 spans 16 amino acids. Germline CDR1 reads SGDLS; CDR2 reads YYNGEE. CDR3 nucleotides: TGTGCCAGCAGCGTAGCACCCGGGACAGAGGGTCGGGAGCTGTTTTTT. As protein: CASSVAPGTEGRELFF.

V usage is TRBV6-2 or TRBV6-3 and J usage is TRBJ1-3; perhaps TRBD1 as D (6 bases). V was pared by 5 bases and J by 0 bases, with 17 bases between. Germline-derived CDR1 and CDR2 are MNHEY and SVGEGT. This CDR3 is built from 17 residues. CDR3 amino acids: CASSHPPTGVSGNTIYF. CDR3 in DNA: TGTGCCAGCAGTCATCCTCCGACAGGAGTCTCTGGAAACACCATATATTTT.

The chain is built from TRBV15 and TRBJ1-3; D is ambiguous. The CDR3 has 13 amino acids. V lost 1 base and J 3 bases, leaving 4 bases between the germline ends. CDR1 and CDR2 from the germline V gene are LNHNV and YYDKDF (reference sequence). The CDR3 region is CATSRAGGNTIYF. Written as DNA, the CDR3 is TGTGCCACCAGCAGAGCGGGTGGAAACACCATATATTTT.

The rearrangement uses TRBV5-1 and TRBJ2-2; D might be TRBD2 (5 bases). Between the trimmed V and J ends, which lost 0 bases and 5 bases, there was a span of 5 bases. Germline V gene lookup returns CDR1 SGHRS and CDR2 YFSETQ. The CDR3 consists of 13 residues. The CDR3 nucleotides are TGCGCCAGCAGCTTGGGGACTACCGGGGAGCTGTTTTTT. This sequence encodes CASSLGTTGELFF.

The chain employs TRBV5-1 and TRBJ1-5; TRBD1 matches at 9 bases. The CDR3 is made up of 15 amino acids. The V segment lost 4 bases and the J segment 5 bases; nucleotides outside the gene matches: 7. Germline assignment: CDR1 SGHRS and CDR2 YFSETQ. CDR3: CASSDGQGTDQPQHF. CDR3 coding DNA: TGCGCCAGCAGCGACGGACAGGGGACGGATCAGCCCCAGCATTTT.

V usage is TRBV2 and J usage is TRBJ2-5; 7 nucleotides align to TRBD1. The V gene's germline CDR1 is SNHLY and CDR2 FYNNEI. The CDR3 contains 15 residues. The ends lost 7 bases at V and 0 bases at J; junction bases unmatched: 8. The CDR3 sequence: CASTRRTGYQETQYF. The DNA of the CDR3 is TGTGCCAGCACCAGACGGACAGGATACCAAGAGACCCAGTACTTC.

V usage is TRBV30 and J usage is TRBJ1-2; D is uncertain. CDR1 GTSNPN and CDR2 SVGIG come from the germline V gene (reference sequence). CDR3 length: 11 amino acids. Trimming removed 0 bases at V and 14 bases at J, with 13 bases between. CDR3 region: CAWSVQYSGTF. For the CDR3, the DNA is TGTGCCTGGAGTGTACAGTACTCGGGAACCTTC.

The chain combines TRBV7-7 with TRBJ2-6; possibly TRBD1 for D (6 bases). Looked up from germline, CDR1 is SSHAT and CDR2 is FNYEAQ (reference sequence). The CDR3 contains 16 residues. Trimming pared 3 bases from V and 0 bases from J, leaving 9 bases between. The CDR3 bases are TGTGCCAGCAGCTTGAGAGGGGGCTCTGGGGCCAACGTCCTGACTTTC. Translated, it gives CASSLRGGSGANVLTF.

The gene calls are TRBV19 and TRBJ1-2; D gene ambiguous. There are 16 residues in the CDR3. With 0 bases removed from V and 3 bases from J, the gap between germline ends came to 14 bases. Germline CDR1 is LNHDA and CDR2 is SQIVND (reference sequence). CDR3 amino acids: CASSIEATNRYYGYTF. CDR3 sequence (DNA): TGTGCCAGTAGTATAGAGGCGACAAATCGCTACTATGGCTACACCTTC.

The chain carries TRBV24-1 and TRBJ1-2, with 8 bases that match TRBD1. Germline-derived CDR1 and CDR2 are KGHDR and SFDVKD. V lost 11 bases to trimming and J lost 3 bases; unmatched junction nucleotides: 7. This CDR3 spans 13 amino acids. CDR3 in amino acids: CASSGGVDYGYTF. As DNA, the CDR3 is TGTGCCAGCTCAGGGGGCGTTGACTATGGCTACACCTTC.

In this sample, this clone turned up a few times. Here the CDR3 reads CASGGGQGAEGYTF. The CDR3 DNA sequence: TGTGCCAGCGGGGGAGGCCAGGGGGCGGAGGGCTACACCTTC. V and J are TRBV2 and TRBJ1-2, with 8 bases aligning to TRBD1. Germline V gene sequence: CDR1 SNHLY, CDR2 FYNNEI. V shed 8 bases and J 8 bases; nucleotides not matched to a gene: 13. This CDR3 comprises 14 residues.

The J gene is TRBJ1-1, the V gene TRBV4-3; D call uncertain. The CDR3 totals 16 residues. The ends were cut back, 0 bases at V and 4 bases at J, with 15 bases in the middle. CDR1 is LGHNA, CDR2 YSLEER, per germline. The CDR3 DNA follows: TGCGCCAGCAGCCAAGATAATGCCGAGTGGAGCACTGAAGCTTTCTTT. Protein product: CASSQDNAEWSTEAFF.

The J gene is TRBJ1-6, the V gene TRBV16; 9 nucleotides align to TRBD1. Trimming at V came to 6 bases and at J to 0 bases, leaving 6 bases not matched to a gene. Germline V gene data show CDR1 as KGHSY and CDR2 as FQNENV. The CDR3 contains 17 residues. The CDR3 loop reads CASRRQGGSSYNSPLHF. The CDR3 nucleotides read TGTGCCAGCAGAAGACAGGGGGGGAGCTCCTATAATTCACCCCTCCACTTT.

The J gene is TRBJ2-5, the V gene TRBV5-1; 8 nucleotides match TRBD1. Germline CDR1 SGHRS, CDR2 YFSETQ. Trimming removed 1 base from V and 2 bases from J; junction bases left unmatched: 7. The CDR3 covers 16 residues. The CDR3 nucleotides are TGCGCCAGCAGCTTGCAGGGGGCGCGTGGGCAAGAGACCCAGTACTTC. Protein sequence: CASSLQGARGQETQYF. The variable domain in full, with the rest retrieved from reference TRBV5-1 and TRBJ2-5, is KAGVTQTPRYLIKTRGQQVTLSCSPISGHRSVSWYQQTPGQGLQFLFEYFSETQRNKGNFPGRFSGRQFSNSRSEMNVSTLELGDSALYLCASSLQGARGQETQYFGPGTRLLVL.

The V gene is TRBV2, the J gene TRBJ1-2; perhaps TRBD1 as D (5 bases). Trimming left V 1 base short and J 6 bases short, with 12 bases between. CDR1 is SNHLY and CDR2 is FYNNEI in the germline V gene. There are 14 residues in the CDR3. The CDR3 coding sequence is TGTGCCAGCAGTGAAGGGGCAGGGAAGGATGGCTACACCTTC. This encodes CASSEGAGKDGYTF.

J is TRBJ1-3 and V is TRBV10-3, with a weak D call TRBD1 (5 bases). The V end was cut by 2 bases, the J end by 9 bases, with 11 bases between. The germline CDR1 and CDR2 sequences are ENHRY and SYGVKD. The CDR3 is 13 residues long. The CDR3 DNA follows: TGTGCCATCAGTGAGGGGGCTCTGAGCACCATATATTTT. This codes for CAISEGALSTIYF.